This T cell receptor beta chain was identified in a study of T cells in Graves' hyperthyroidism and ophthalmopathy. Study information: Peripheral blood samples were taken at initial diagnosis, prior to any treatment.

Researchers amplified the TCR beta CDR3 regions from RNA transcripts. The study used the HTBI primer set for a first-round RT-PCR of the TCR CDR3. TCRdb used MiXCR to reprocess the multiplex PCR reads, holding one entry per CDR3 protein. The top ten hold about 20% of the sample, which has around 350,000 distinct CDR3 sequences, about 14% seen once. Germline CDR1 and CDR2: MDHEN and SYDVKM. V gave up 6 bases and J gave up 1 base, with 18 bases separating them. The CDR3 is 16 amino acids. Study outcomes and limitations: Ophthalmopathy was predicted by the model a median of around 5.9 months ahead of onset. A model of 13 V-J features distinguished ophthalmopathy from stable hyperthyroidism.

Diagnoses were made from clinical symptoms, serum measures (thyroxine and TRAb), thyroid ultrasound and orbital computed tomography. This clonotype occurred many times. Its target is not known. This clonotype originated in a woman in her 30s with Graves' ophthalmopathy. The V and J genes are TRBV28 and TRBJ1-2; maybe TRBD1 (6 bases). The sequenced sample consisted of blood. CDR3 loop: CASRLTDRILNYGYTF. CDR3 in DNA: TGTGCCAGCAGGCTCACGGACAGAATACTTAACTATGGCTACACCTTC.